The 19 T cell receptor beta chains below come from one sample, sequenced in a study of T cells in Graves' hyperthyroidism and ophthalmopathy. Amplification targeted TCR beta CDR3 regions from RNA transcripts. The TCR CDR3 was amplified in a first-round RT-PCR using the HTBI primer set. TCRdb re-called the multiplex PCR reads with MiXCR, one entry per CDR3 protein. The profile shows roughly 500,000 distinct CDR3 sequences, 40% to 55% of them singletons. Sequenced input: peripheral blood or thyroid tissue (not recorded which). These receptors were obtained from an adult woman with Graves' disease, either hyperthyroidism or ophthalmopathy (not recorded which).

This clonotype was observed once. The chain couples TRBV25-1 to TRBJ2-5, with D perhaps given as TRBD1 or TRBD2 (5 bases each). CDR3 length: 15 residues. Looked up from germline, CDR1 is MGHDK and CDR2 is SYGVNS. V dropped 1 base and J dropped 5 bases, with 14 bases sitting between them. This CDR3 reads CASSEWDGQGETQYF. The CDR3 nucleotides read TGTGCCAGCAGTGAATGGGACGGACAAGGGGAGACCCAGTACTTC.

V is TRBV28 and J is TRBJ2-5; 11 nucleotides line up with TRBD1. CDR1 is MDHEN and CDR2 is SYDVKM in the germline V gene. J was trimmed by 5 bases and V by 3 bases; bases with no gene match: 11. The CDR3 loop spans 17 amino acids. The CDR3 region has the DNA TGTGCCAGCAGTTTGGGGACAGGGGGTTTTTTCAGGGAGACCCAGTACTTC. Its protein is CASSLGTGGFFRETQYF.

The chain recombines TRBV19 with TRBJ2-7; the D call may be TRBD1 or TRBD2 (5 bases each). This CDR3 contains 13 residues. Trimming removed 3 bases at V and 0 bases at J, with 6 bases between. Germline assignment: CDR1 LNHDA and CDR2 SQIVND (reference sequence). The CDR3 DNA follows: TGTGCCAGTAGTATGGGGACCTCCTACGAGCAGTACTTC. It specifies CASSMGTSYEQYF.

This clonotype appeared many times. V gene TRBV25-1 combines with J gene TRBJ1-5; D is ambiguous. Germline CDR1 reads MGHDK; CDR2 reads SYGVNS. CDR3 length: 18 amino acids. Trimming pared 6 bases from V and 0 bases from J, leaving 21 bases between. CDR3 bases: TGTGCCAGCAGCGGTGAAGGTGGCAGCAATTATAGCAATCAGCCCCAGCATTTT. Protein: CASSGEGGSNYSNQPQHF. The whole variable domain, remainder taken from reference TRBV25-1 and TRBJ1-5, is EADIYQTPRYLVIGTGKKITLECSQTMGHDKMYWYQQDPGMELHLIHYSYGVNSTEKGDLSSESTVSRIRTEHFPLTLESARPSHTSQYLCASSGEGGSNYSNQPQHFGDGTRLSIL.

Ten or more counts support this clonotype. CDR3 bases: TGTGCCAGCAGAACCGGCTTTGTGAACACTGAAGCTTTCTTT. Amino acids: CASRTGFVNTEAFF. This chain connects TRBV7-9 to TRBJ1-1; D call uncertain. V was pared by 6 bases and J by 0 bases, with 11 bases between. The germline V gene has CDR1 SEHNR and CDR2 FQNEAQ (reference sequence). This CDR3 contains 14 residues.

V gene TRBV20-1 combines with J gene TRBJ1-5, with D possibly matching TRBD1 (5 bases). Germline CDR1 DFQATT, CDR2 SNEGSKA (reference sequence). V shed 0 bases and J shed 10 bases, with 13 bases lying between them. CDR3 length: 13 residues. The CDR3 sequence: CSAREGGVRPQHF. The CDR3 nucleotides read TGCAGTGCTAGAGAGGGGGGGGTTCGTCCCCAGCATTTT.

This clonotype was recorded many times. The V gene is TRBV19, the J gene TRBJ2-5, with 8 bases aligning to TRBD1. The CDR3 is 13 amino acids. Germline CDR1 is LNHDA and CDR2 is SQIVND (reference sequence). V shed 4 bases and J 6 bases; nucleotides not matched to a gene: 4. The CDR3 sequence is CASSTDRGQTQYF. CDR3 DNA sequence: TGTGCCAGTAGTACCGACAGGGGACAGACCCAGTACTTC.

The CDR3 DNA reads TGTGCCAGCAGTTACGGACAGGGTAATGAAAAACTGTTTTTT. Its translation is CASSYGQGNEKLFF. The V and J genes are TRBV7-9 and TRBJ1-4, with 8 bases fitting TRBD1. The germline V gene has CDR1 SEHNR and CDR2 FQNEAQ (reference sequence). This CDR3 comprises 14 residues. V lost 6 bases and J lost 4; bases outside the gene matches: 4.

This sequence joins TRBV7-9 and TRBJ2-7; D call uncertain. The CDR3 contains 12 residues. The V end lost 5 bases, the J end lost 6 bases, and 11 bases lay between the germline ends. CDR1 SEHNR and CDR2 FQNEAQ come from the germline V gene (reference sequence). CDR3 sequence reads: CASSNQETEQYF. CDR3 nucleotide sequence: TGTGCCAGCAGCAACCAAGAGACCGAGCAGTACTTC.

This chain joins TRBV4-2 and TRBJ1-2; D unclear. Germline V gene lookup returns CDR1 LGHNA and CDR2 YNFKEQ. The V end was cut by 0 bases, the J end by 10 bases, with 6 bases between. This CDR3 is 11 amino acids long. CDR3 residues: CASSQDLIYTF. As DNA, the CDR3 is TGTGCCAGCAGCCAAGATCTAATCTACACCTTC.

This clonotype turned up a few times. The chain links TRBV12-3 or TRBV12-4 to TRBJ2-7, with D perhaps given as TRBD1 or TRBD2 (6 bases each). The CDR3 is 14 amino acids. V was pared by 0 bases and J by 7 bases, with 13 bases between. CDR3 in amino acids: CASSLAGGWGEQYF. CDR3 nucleotides: TGTGCCAGCAGTTTAGCCGGGGGCTGGGGGGAGCAGTACTTC.

The chain recombines TRBV19 with TRBJ1-6; possibly TRBD1 for D (5 bases). Per germline, CDR1 LNHDA and CDR2 SQIVND (reference sequence). The CDR3 contains 14 residues. Trimming left V 4 bases short and J 7 bases short, with 11 bases between. The CDR3 protein is CASSNGQENSPLHF. For the CDR3, the DNA is TGTGCCAGTAGTAATGGACAAGAAAATTCACCCCTCCACTTT.

Details on this clonotype: The germline gene is not matched at one end of the junction; a read error may be the cause. CDR3 region: CSAQGPYTEASF. For the CDR3, the DNA is TGCAGTGCCCAAGGACCTTACACTGAAGCTTCCTTT. The V call is TRBV29-1, the J call TRBJ1-1; D gene unclear. CDR1 is SQVTM and CDR2 is ANQGSEA in the germline V gene. The CDR3 consists of 12 residues.

This clonotype occurred a few times. The chain combines TRBV5-8 with TRBJ1-2, with 8 bases fitting TRBD1. V lost 4 bases and J lost 6; bases outside the gene matches: 8. The CDR3 runs 14 residues. CDR1 is SGHTS, CDR2 YDEGEE, per germline. The CDR3 DNA reads TGTGCCAGCAGCCCCGGCAGGGGGCAGGATGGCTACACCTTC. As protein: CASSPGRGQDGYTF. Drawing the rest from reference TRBV5-8 and TRBJ1-2, the complete variable domain is EAGVTQSPTHLIKTRGQQATLRCSPISGHTSVYWYQQALGLGLQFLLWYDEGEERNRGNFPPRFSGRQFPNYSSELNVNALELEDSALYLCASSPGRGQDGYTFGSGTRLTVV.

J is TRBJ1-1 and V is TRBV7-9; TRBD1 might be the D (5 bases). Trimming pared 7 bases from V and 5 bases from J, leaving 14 bases between. Per germline, CDR1 SEHNR and CDR2 FQNEAQ (reference sequence). This CDR3 is built from 13 residues. The CDR3 loop reads CASTQWGNTEAFF. CDR3 nucleotides: TGTGCCAGCACCCAGTGGGGGAATACTGAAGCTTTCTTT.

At least ten counts were recorded for this clonotype. The genes are TRBV4-1 and TRBJ1-5; possibly TRBD1 for D (5 bases). The CDR3 runs 15 residues. Germline values: CDR1 MGHRA, CDR2 YSYEKL. Between the trimmed V and J ends, which lost 0 bases and 5 bases, there was a span of 11 bases. The CDR3 reads CASSQEGRGDQPQHF. CDR3 sequence (DNA): TGCGCCAGCAGCCAAGAGGGGCGCGGGGATCAGCCCCAGCATTTT.

The rearrangement uses TRBV7-9 and TRBJ1-1, with TRBD1 as a possible D gene (5 bases). CDR3 length: 15 amino acids. Trimming removed 1 base from V and 5 bases from J, with 14 bases in between. Per germline, CDR1 SEHNR and CDR2 FQNEAQ (reference sequence). In DNA, the CDR3 is TGTGCCAGCAGCTTAGTGGGGGTCACCGGGACTGAAGCTTTCTTT. Translated: CASSLVGVTGTEAFF.

This clonotype was seen only a few times. V and J are TRBV2 and TRBJ2-7; D gene ambiguous. CDR1 and CDR2 from the germline V gene are SNHLY and FYNNEI. This CDR3 region has 14 residues. The V end was cut by 0 bases, the J end by 6 bases, with 12 bases between. CDR3 in amino acids: CASSEASWASEQYF. The CDR3 region has the DNA TGTGCCAGCAGTGAAGCAAGTTGGGCTAGCGAGCAGTACTTC.

There are many counts of this clonotype. The rearrangement joins TRBV19 to TRBJ2-2; no clear D gene. The CDR3 contains 14 residues. V dropped 9 bases and J dropped 2 bases, with 13 bases sitting between them. Germline V gene lookup returns CDR1 LNHDA and CDR2 SQIVND (reference sequence). CDR3 sequence: CASSQGANTGELFF. Here the CDR3 DNA reads TGTGCCAGCAGCCAAGGCGCCAACACCGGGGAGCTGTTTTTT.